The present entry profiles one T cell receptor (beta chain) with its context. Its specificity is unknown. The sample comes from a study of CD8 T cells in Susac syndrome. The study, taken as a whole, reports: In its TCR sequencing and HLA analysis, the study acknowledged that the number of individuals was relatively small.

Reverse transcription used about 0.45 to 1 ug RNA and random hexamers. The amplification used immunoSEQ multiplex PCR on TCR beta CDR3; it spanned 54 Vbeta and 13 Jbeta. TCRdb recomputed calls from the immunoSEQ multiplex PCR reads with MiXCR, one row per CDR3 protein. The profile covers hundreds of thousands of distinct CDR3 sequences, with around nine tenths appearing a single time and over 0.1% taken by the ten largest. It was treatment-naive patients with stable or active relapsing-remitting disease who made up the multiple sclerosis controls. The CD8+ and CD4+ T cells were isolated magnetically using a negative isolation approach, whereas the TEMRA cells were enriched by FACS. Trimming removed 1 base from V and 3 bases from J, with 10 bases in between. Germline CDR1 reads MGHRA; CDR2 reads YSYEKL. CDR3 size: 15 residues.

The TCR sequence derives from a human donor with multiple sclerosis. The V call is TRBV4-1, the J call TRBJ1-3; no definite D call. The sample comprised CD8+ T cells from PBMCs. The CDR3 loop is CASSQVRGNGNTIYF. The CDR3 nucleotides are TGCGCCAGCAGCCAAGTTCGGGGAAATGGAAACACCATATATTTT.